This entry lists 24 T cell receptor beta chains sequenced from one sample in a study of blood T cell repertoires in COVID-19. Profiling relied on immunoSEQ multiplex PCR, and the TCRdb table lists in-frame clones only, not all of them. The sample lists some 110,000 clones; about 70% were seen once. The specimen was peripheral blood. All receptors derive from a man aged 80 or over with COVID-19, enrolled during active disease.

The chain carries TRBV6-2 or TRBV6-3 and TRBJ2-7, with 7 bases lining up with TRBD1. From germline, CDR1 is MNHEY and CDR2 SVGEGT. The V gene end was trimmed by 4 bases and the J gene end by 2 bases; junction bases not matched to a gene: 14. The CDR3 length is 17 residues. In DNA form, the CDR3 reads TGTGCCAGCAGTTCCCCACCTTGGACAGGTACGGCCTACGAGCAGTACTTC. Translation: CASSSPPWTGTAYEQYF.

This chain connects TRBV12-3 or TRBV12-4 to TRBJ2-1; D uncertain. This CDR3 comprises 11 residues. V lost 6 bases to trimming and J lost 4 bases, with 4 bases between them. In DNA, the CDR3 is TGTGCCAGCAGCAATTACAATGAGCAGTTCTTC. Its translation is CASSNYNEQFF.

The chain recombines TRBV28 with TRBJ2-2, with 7 nucleotides matching TRBD1. The CDR3 contains 18 residues. V lost 6 bases and J lost 5; bases outside the gene matches: 18. From germline, CDR1 is MDHEN and CDR2 SYDVKM. The CDR3 spells CASRPTLSGTATTGELFF. CDR3 DNA: TGTGCCAGCAGACCTACGCTCTCCGGGACAGCTACAACCGGGGAGCTGTTTTTT.

As to this clone: Different DNA sequences within this sample yield the same CDR3. The chain couples TRBV9 to TRBJ2-7, with TRBD2 matching 12 bases. The length of the CDR3 is 16 residues. CDR1 SGDLS and CDR2 YYNGEE come from the germline V gene. J gave up 1 base and V 0 bases, and 2 bases lay outside the gene matches. DNA for the CDR3: TGTGCCAGCAGCGTAGGCGGGACTAGCGGGTCCTACGAGCAGTACTTC. This sequence encodes CASSVGGTSGSYEQYF.

The chain joins TRBV19 to TRBJ2-6, with 7 bases identical to TRBD2. The CDR3 contains 16 residues. V lost 5 bases, J lost 0 bases, and 4 bases stayed unmatched. CDR1 is LNHDA and CDR2 is SQIVND in the germline V gene (reference sequence). The CDR3 sequence: CASSPGTTSGANVLTF. CDR3 nucleotides: TGTGCCAGTAGTCCCGGGACTACCTCTGGGGCCAACGTCCTGACTTTC.

The CDR3 sequence is CASSLSVLAGEYEQYF. In DNA form, the CDR3 reads TGTGCCAGCAGTTTATCTGTACTAGCGGGAGAGTACGAGCAGTACTTC. The rearrangement uses TRBV27 and TRBJ2-7; TRBD2 aligns across 11 bases. The trim removed 0 bases at V and 4 bases at J, leaving 5 bases unmatched. Germline CDR1 MNHEY, CDR2 SMNVEV (reference sequence). The CDR3 runs 16 residues.

This clone was seen only once. V and J are TRBV5-1 and TRBJ1-1; D not resolved. This CDR3 comprises 13 residues. The germline V and J ends were trimmed by 0 bases and 4 bases, with 7 bases remaining between them. Germline CDR1 SGHRS, CDR2 YFSETQ. CDR3 loop: CASSLDGSTEAFF. The CDR3 DNA is TGCGCCAGCAGCTTGGACGGGTCCACTGAAGCTTTCTTT.

This clone was counted between two and nine times. The chain employs TRBV10-2 and TRBJ2-5, with 9 nucleotides matching TRBD2. The CDR3 has 17 amino acids. After removal of 6 bases from V and 5 bases from J, the junction contained 16 bases not matched to a gene. Germline assignment: CDR1 WSHSY and CDR2 SAAADI. The CDR3 reads CASSSLGLAGWAETQYF. The CDR3 DNA is TGCGCCAGCAGCTCATTGGGGCTAGCGGGATGGGCTGAGACCCAGTACTTC.

V usage is TRBV4-1 and J usage is TRBJ2-4; D is possibly TRBD2 (5 bases). CDR3 size: 16 residues. Germline CDR1 MGHRA, CDR2 YSYEKL. V lost 0 bases, J lost 0 bases, and 9 bases lay in between. CDR3 coding DNA: TGCGCCAGCAGCCAAGATAAGCGGCTAGCCAAAAACATTCAGTACTTC. Residues: CASSQDKRLAKNIQYF.

This chain joins TRBV19 and TRBJ2-2; 13 bases map to TRBD2. The CDR3 consists of 17 residues. The V and J ends lost 8 bases and 4 bases, in that order; junction bases with no gene match: 10. Germline CDR1 and CDR2: LNHDA and SQIVND (reference sequence). The CDR3 is CASRQLAGGPGTGELFF. CDR3 nucleotide sequence: TGTGCCAGTCGCCAACTAGCGGGAGGGCCAGGCACCGGGGAGCTGTTTTTT. Combining the CDR3 with reference TRBV19 and TRBJ2-2 gives the whole variable domain DGGITQSPKYLFRKEGQNVTLSCEQNLNHDAMYWYRQDPGQGLRLIYYSQIVNDFQKGDIAEGYSVSREKKESFPLTVTSAQKNPTAFYLCASRQLAGGPGTGELFFGEGSRLTVL.

This clone has only a few counts. The chain uses TRBV14 and TRBJ2-4; tentatively, D is TRBD2 (6 bases). The CDR3 runs 18 residues. V gave up 0 bases and J gave up 0 bases, with 15 bases separating them. Germline V gene data show CDR1 as SGHDN and CDR2 as FVKESK. The CDR3 protein is CASSQDPWQGLAKNIQYF. The DNA for the CDR3 is TGTGCCAGCAGCCAAGACCCCTGGCAGGGACTAGCCAAAAACATTCAGTACTTC.

The CDR3 here is CASSPRQGGELFF. Here the CDR3 DNA reads TGTGCCAGCAGCCCCAGACAGGGTGGGGAGCTGTTTTTT. The chain recombines TRBV7-2 with TRBJ2-2; 7 nucleotides line up with TRBD1. Germline CDR1 reads SGHTA; CDR2 reads FQGNSA. V gave up 5 bases and J gave up 8 bases; unmatched junction bases: 5. This CDR3 is built from 13 residues.

V usage is TRBV11-2 and J usage is TRBJ1-2; D is possibly TRBD1 (5 bases). V was pared by 5 bases and J by 4 bases, with 14 bases between. Germline V lookup: CDR1 SGHAT, CDR2 FQNNGV. The CDR3 is 14 residues long. In DNA form, the CDR3 reads TGTGCCAGCAGCCGTCCAGGGATTCGCTATGGCTACACCTTC. Residues: CASSRPGIRYGYTF.

In its sample, this clone was seen a few times. The chain couples TRBV7-8 to TRBJ1-1; tentative D call: TRBD1 (6 bases). This CDR3 has 15 amino acids. V gave up 5 bases and J gave up 1 base, with 14 bases separating them. From germline, CDR1 is SGHVS and CDR2 FQNEAQ. The DNA of the CDR3 is TGTGCCAGCAGCACTCAGGGGACGGGGAACACTGAAGCTTTCTTT. It yields the protein CASSTQGTGNTEAFF.

In DNA, the CDR3 is TGCGCCAGCAGCTGGGGACTAGCGGGTAGCAATGAGCAGTTCTTC. Translation gives CASSWGLAGSNEQFF. The rearrangement links TRBV5-1 to TRBJ2-1; 12 nucleotides match TRBD2. This CDR3 comprises 15 residues. After removal of 3 bases from V and 6 bases from J, the junction contained 4 bases not matched to a gene. CDR1 and CDR2 (germline): SGHRS, YFSETQ.

This chain joins TRBV18 and TRBJ1-2; D is possibly TRBD1 (6 bases). The CDR3 loop spans 15 amino acids. CDR1 KGHSH and CDR2 LQKENI come from the germline V gene. The germline V and J ends were trimmed by 5 bases and 8 bases, with 21 bases remaining between them. CDR3 sequence: CASSSSTGIPRGYTF. The CDR3 DNA reads as TGTGCCAGCTCATCTAGTACAGGGATCCCAAGGGGCTACACCTTC.

This chain joins TRBV12-3 or TRBV12-4 and TRBJ1-2; no definite D call. This CDR3 has 13 amino acids. V was cut by 3 bases and J by 1 base, with 6 bases left in between. The DNA for the CDR3 is TGTGCCAGCAGTTTTCTACGTAACTATGGCTACACCTTC. This gives the protein CASSFLRNYGYTF.

For the CDR3, the DNA is TGTGCCAGCAGCCTGGGGGACAGTTCCTATGGCTACACCTTC. This translates into CASSLGDSSYGYTF. The chain carries TRBV7-8 and TRBJ1-2; 7 bases line up with TRBD1. The V gene end was trimmed by 5 bases and the J gene end by 4 bases; junction bases not matched to a gene: 7. This CDR3 contains 14 residues. CDR1 is SGHVS and CDR2 is FQNEAQ in the germline V gene.

This clone was picked up many times. The rearrangement uses TRBV19 and TRBJ2-1; 7 nucleotides line up with TRBD2. V shed 7 bases and J 6 bases; nucleotides not matched to a gene: 9. The CDR3 runs to 14 residues. The germline gives CDR1 LNHDA, CDR2 SQIVND (reference sequence). As DNA, the CDR3 is TGTGCCAGTAAAATTGCGGGAGAGGCCAATGAGCAGTTCTTC. The encoded protein is CASKIAGEANEQFF.

The chain is built from TRBV4-3 and TRBJ1-2; TRBD1 matches at 8 bases. The germline gives CDR1 LGHNA, CDR2 YSLEER. The trim removed 4 bases at V and 3 bases at J, leaving 7 bases unmatched. This CDR3 contains 15 residues. CDR3 sequence: CASSPGQGGHYGYTF. CDR3 nucleotides: TGCGCCAGCAGCCCCGGACAGGGAGGACACTATGGCTACACCTTC.

This chain uses TRBV28 with TRBJ1-2; a possible D gene is TRBD1 (6 bases). The CDR3 is 12 residues long. Germline-derived CDR1 and CDR2 are MDHEN and SYDVKM. The V end was cut by 6 bases, the J end by 6 bases, with 11 bases between. The CDR3 protein is CASSSRQDGYTF. CDR3 coding DNA: TGTGCCAGCAGCTCAAGACAGGATGGCTACACCTTC.

This chain joins TRBV12-3 or TRBV12-4 and TRBJ1-3; D unclear. The CDR3 is 13 residues long. The ends were cut back, 7 bases at V and 0 bases at J, with 7 bases in the middle. DNA of the CDR3: TGTGCCAGCACCCCCGGCTCTGGAAACACCATATATTTT. This codes for CASTPGSGNTIYF.

This clone appeared once. This chain uses TRBV6-4 with TRBJ1-2; D is possibly TRBD1 (6 bases). Trimming took off 11 bases at V and 6 bases at J, with 16 bases between the two ends. The CDR3 has 12 amino acids. The germline V gene encodes CDR1 MRHNA and CDR2 SNTAGT. This CDR3 reads CALTPPGDGYTF. The CDR3 DNA follows: TGTGCCCTAACACCTCCAGGGGATGGCTACACCTTC.

This clone was recorded a few times. The genes are TRBV28 and TRBJ2-7, with 9 bases aligning to TRBD2. The CDR3 is 14 amino acids. Trimming removed 5 bases from V and 7 bases from J; junction bases left unmatched: 9. CDR1 and CDR2 from the germline V gene are MDHEN and SYDVKM. The CDR3 loop is CASSIPLAGREQYF. For the CDR3, the DNA is TGTGCCAGCAGTATACCGCTAGCGGGGCGTGAGCAGTACTTC. Full variable domain (rest looked up from reference TRBV28 and TRBJ2-7): DVKVTQSSRYLVKRTGEKVFLECVQDMDHENMFWYRQDPGLGLRLIYFSYDVKMKEKGDIPEGYSVSREKKERFSLILESASTNQTSMYLCASSIPLAGREQYFGPGTRLTVT.